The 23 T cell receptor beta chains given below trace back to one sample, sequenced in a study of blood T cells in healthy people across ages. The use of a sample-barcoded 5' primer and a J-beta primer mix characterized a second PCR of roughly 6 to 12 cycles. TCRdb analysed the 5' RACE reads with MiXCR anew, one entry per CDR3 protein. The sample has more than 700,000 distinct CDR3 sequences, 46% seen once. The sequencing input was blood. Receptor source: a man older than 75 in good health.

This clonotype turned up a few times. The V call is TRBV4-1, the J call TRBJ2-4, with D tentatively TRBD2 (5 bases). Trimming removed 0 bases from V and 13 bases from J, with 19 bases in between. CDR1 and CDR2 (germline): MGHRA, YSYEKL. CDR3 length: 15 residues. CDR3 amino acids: CASSQDILGGWEQYF. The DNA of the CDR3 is TGCGCCAGCAGCCAAGATATCTTGGGCGGGTGGGAGCAGTACTTC.

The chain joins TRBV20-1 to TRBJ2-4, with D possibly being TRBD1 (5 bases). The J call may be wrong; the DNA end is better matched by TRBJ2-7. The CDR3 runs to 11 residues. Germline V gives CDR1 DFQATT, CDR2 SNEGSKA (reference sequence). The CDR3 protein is CRADISYEQYF. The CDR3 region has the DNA TGCAGGGCGGACATTTCCTACGAGCAGTACTTC.

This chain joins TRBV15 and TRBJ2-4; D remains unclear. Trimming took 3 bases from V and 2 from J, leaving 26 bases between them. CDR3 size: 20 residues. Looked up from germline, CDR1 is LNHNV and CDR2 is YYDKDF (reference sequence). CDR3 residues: CATSRDPTVPGVGTKNIQYF. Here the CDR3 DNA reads TGTGCCACCAGCAGGGACCCGACGGTGCCGGGTGTGGGGACCAAAAACATTCAGTACTTC.

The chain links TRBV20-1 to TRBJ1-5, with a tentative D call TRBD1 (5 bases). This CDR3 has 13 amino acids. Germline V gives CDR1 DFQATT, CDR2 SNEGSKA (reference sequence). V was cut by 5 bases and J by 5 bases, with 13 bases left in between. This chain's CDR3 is CSARGVKDQPQHF. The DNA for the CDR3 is TGCAGTGCTCGGGGGGTAAAGGATCAGCCCCAGCATTTT.

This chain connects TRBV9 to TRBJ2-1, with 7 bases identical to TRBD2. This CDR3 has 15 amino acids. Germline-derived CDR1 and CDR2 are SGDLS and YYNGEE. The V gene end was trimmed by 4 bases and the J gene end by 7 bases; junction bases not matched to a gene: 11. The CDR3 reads CASSPISFGRNEQFF. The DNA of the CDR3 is TGTGCCAGCAGCCCCATTTCGTTCGGGAGGAATGAGCAGTTCTTC.

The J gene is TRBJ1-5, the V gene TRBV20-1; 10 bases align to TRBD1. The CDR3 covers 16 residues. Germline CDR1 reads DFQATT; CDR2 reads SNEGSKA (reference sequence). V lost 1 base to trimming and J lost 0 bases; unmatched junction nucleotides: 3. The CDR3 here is CSARAWDRGSNQPQHF. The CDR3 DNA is TGCAGTGCTAGAGCCTGGGACAGGGGTAGCAATCAGCCCCAGCATTTT.

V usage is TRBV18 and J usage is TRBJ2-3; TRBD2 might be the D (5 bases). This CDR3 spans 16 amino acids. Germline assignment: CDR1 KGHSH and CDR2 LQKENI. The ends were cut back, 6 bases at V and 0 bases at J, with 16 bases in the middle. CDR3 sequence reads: CASSPSQRISTDTQYF. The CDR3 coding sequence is TGTGCCAGCTCCCCATCCCAGCGGATCAGCACAGATACGCAGTATTTT. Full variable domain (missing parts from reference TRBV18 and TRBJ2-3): NAGVMQNPRHLVRRRGQEARLRCSPMKGHSHVYWYRQLPEEGLKFMVYLQKENIIDESGMPKERFSAEFPKEGPSILRIQQVVRGDSAAYFCASSPSQRISTDTQYFGPGTRLTVL.

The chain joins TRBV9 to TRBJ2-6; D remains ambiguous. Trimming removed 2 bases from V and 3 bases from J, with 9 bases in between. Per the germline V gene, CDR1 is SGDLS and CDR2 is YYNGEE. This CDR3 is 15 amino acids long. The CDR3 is CASSVAGFGANVLTF. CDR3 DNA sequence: TGTGCCAGCAGCGTGGCAGGATTTGGGGCCAACGTCCTGACTTTC.

CDR3 protein: CASSFTGRPYEQYF. The CDR3, as DNA: TGTGCCAGCAGTTTCACAGGGAGGCCCTACGAGCAGTACTTC. V and J are TRBV12-3 or TRBV12-4 and TRBJ2-7, with D possibly called TRBD1 or TRBD2 (6 bases each). The CDR3 is made up of 14 amino acids. V was clipped by 3 bases and J by 2 bases, with 11 bases between them.

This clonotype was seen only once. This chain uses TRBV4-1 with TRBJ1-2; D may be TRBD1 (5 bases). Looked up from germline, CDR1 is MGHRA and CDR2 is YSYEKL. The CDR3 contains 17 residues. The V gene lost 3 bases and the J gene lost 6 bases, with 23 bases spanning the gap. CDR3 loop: CASSQYSGGELKDGYTF. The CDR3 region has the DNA TGCGCCAGCAGCCAGTACTCCGGGGGGGAGCTAAAGGATGGCTACACCTTC.

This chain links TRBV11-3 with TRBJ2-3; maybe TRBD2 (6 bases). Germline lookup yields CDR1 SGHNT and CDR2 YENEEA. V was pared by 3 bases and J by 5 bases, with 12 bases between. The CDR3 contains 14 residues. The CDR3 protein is CASSFTGAGDTQYF. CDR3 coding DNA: TGTGCCAGCAGCTTTACGGGAGCCGGAGATACGCAGTATTTT. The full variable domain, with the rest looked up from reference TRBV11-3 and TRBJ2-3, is EAGVVQSPRYKIIEKKQPVAFWCNPISGHNTLYWYLQNLGQGPELLIRYENEEAVDDSQLPKDRFSAERLKGVDSTLKIQPAELGDSAVYLCASSFTGAGDTQYFGPGTRLTVL.

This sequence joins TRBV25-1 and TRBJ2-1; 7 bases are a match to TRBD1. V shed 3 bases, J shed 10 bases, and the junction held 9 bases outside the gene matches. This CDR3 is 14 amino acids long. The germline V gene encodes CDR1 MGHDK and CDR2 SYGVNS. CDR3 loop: CASSDRQGSYEQFF. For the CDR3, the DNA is TGTGCCAGCAGTGATAGACAGGGTTCCTACGAGCAGTTCTTC.

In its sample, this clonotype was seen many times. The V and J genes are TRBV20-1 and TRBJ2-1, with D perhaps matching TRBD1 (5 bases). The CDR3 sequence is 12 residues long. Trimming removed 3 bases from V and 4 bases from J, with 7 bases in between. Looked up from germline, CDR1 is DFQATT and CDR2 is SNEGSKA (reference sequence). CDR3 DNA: TGCAGTGCTAGTTACAGGTACAATGAGCAGTTCTTC. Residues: CSASYRYNEQFF.

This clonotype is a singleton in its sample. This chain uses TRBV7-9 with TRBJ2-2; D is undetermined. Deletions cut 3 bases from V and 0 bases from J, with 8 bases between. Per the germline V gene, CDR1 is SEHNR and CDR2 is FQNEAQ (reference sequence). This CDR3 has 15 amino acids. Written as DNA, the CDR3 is TGTGCCAGCAGCTTGCCGGGTTCGAACACCGGGGAGCTGTTTTTT. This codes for CASSLPGSNTGELFF.

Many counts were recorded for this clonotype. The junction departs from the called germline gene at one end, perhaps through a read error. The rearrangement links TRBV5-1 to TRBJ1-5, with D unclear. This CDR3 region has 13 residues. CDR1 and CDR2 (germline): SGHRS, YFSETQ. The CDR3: CASSLSSNQPQHF. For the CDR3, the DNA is TGTGCCAGCAGCTTGAGTAGCAATCAGCCCCAGCATTTT.

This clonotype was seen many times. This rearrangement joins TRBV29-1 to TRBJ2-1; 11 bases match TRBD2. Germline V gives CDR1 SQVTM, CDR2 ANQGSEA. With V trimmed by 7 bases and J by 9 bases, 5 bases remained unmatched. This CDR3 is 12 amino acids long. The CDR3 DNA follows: TGCAGCGCCGGGACTAGCGGATTTGAGCAGTTCTTC. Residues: CSAGTSGFEQFF.

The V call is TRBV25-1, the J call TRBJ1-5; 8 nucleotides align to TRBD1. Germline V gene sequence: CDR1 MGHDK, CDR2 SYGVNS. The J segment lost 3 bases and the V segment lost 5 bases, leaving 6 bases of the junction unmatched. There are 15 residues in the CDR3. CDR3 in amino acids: CASSSGTGLNQPQHF. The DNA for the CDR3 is TGTGCCAGCAGTTCCGGGACAGGCCTCAATCAGCCCCAGCATTTT. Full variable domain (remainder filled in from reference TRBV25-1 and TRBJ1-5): EADIYQTPRYLVIGTGKKITLECSQTMGHDKMYWYQQDPGMELHLIHYSYGVNSTEKGDLSSESTVSRIRTEHFPLTLESARPSHTSQYLCASSSGTGLNQPQHFGDGTRLSIL.

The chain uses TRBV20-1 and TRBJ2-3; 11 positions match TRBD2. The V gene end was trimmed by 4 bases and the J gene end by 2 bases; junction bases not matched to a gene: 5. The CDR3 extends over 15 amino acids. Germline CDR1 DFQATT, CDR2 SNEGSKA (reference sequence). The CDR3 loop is CSANAGLAATDTQYF. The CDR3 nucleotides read TGCAGTGCTAACGCGGGACTAGCGGCCACAGATACGCAGTATTTT.

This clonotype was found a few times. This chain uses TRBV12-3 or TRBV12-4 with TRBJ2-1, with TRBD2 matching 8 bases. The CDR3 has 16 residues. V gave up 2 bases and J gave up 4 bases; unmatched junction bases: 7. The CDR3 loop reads CASSLMSPSGYNEQFF. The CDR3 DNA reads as TGTGCCAGCAGTTTAATGTCGCCTAGCGGGTACAATGAGCAGTTCTTC.

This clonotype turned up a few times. The CDR3 coding sequence is TGCAGCCCGGGACAGGGAAAAGTGGAAGCTTTCTTT. Its translation is CSPGQGKVEAFF. The V and J genes are TRBV20-1 and TRBJ1-1, with 9 positions matching TRBD1. This CDR3 spans 12 amino acids. Germline lookup yields CDR1 DFQATT and CDR2 SNEGSKA (reference sequence).

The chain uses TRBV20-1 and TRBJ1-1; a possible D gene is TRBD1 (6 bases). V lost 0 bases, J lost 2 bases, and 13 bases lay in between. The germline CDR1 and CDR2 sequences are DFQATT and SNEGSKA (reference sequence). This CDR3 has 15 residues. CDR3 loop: CSARDPAGANTEAFF. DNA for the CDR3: TGCAGTGCTAGAGACCCCGCGGGGGCAAACACTGAAGCTTTCTTT.

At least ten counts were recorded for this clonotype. CDR3 coding DNA: TGTGCCAGCAGGCCTGCCGACAGCATCTCTGGGGCCAACGTCCTGACTTTC. Amino acid sequence: CASRPADSISGANVLTF. The gene calls are TRBV7-9 and TRBJ2-6; D possibly corresponds to TRBD1 (5 bases). The ends were cut back, 6 bases at V and 0 bases at J, with 15 bases in the middle. Germline V gene lookup returns CDR1 SEHNR and CDR2 FQNEAQ (reference sequence). This CDR3 is built from 17 residues.

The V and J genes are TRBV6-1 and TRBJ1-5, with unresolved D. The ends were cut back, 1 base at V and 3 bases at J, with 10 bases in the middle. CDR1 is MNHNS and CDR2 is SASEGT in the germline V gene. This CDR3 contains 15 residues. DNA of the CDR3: TGTGCCAGCAGTGAAGTATTCAGCGCCAATCAGCCCCAGCATTTT. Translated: CASSEVFSANQPQHF.